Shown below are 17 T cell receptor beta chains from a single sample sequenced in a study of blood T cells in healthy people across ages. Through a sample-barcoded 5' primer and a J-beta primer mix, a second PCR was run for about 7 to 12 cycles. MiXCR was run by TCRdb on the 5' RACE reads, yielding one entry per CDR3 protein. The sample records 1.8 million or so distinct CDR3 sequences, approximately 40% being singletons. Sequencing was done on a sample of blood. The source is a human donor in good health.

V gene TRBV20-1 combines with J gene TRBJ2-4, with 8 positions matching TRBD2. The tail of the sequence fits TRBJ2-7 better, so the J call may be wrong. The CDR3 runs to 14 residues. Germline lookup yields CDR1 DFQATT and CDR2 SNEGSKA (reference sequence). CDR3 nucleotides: TGCAGTGCTAGAGGGGTAGCGGGGAGCTACGAGCAGTACTTC. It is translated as CSARGVAGSYEQYF.

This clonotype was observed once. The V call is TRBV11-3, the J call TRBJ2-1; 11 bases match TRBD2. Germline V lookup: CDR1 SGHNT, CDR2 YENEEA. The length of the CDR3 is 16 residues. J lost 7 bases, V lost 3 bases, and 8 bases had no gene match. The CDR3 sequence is CASSFQLAGEENEQFF. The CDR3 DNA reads TGTGCCAGCAGCTTTCAACTAGCGGGAGAGGAGAATGAGCAGTTCTTC.

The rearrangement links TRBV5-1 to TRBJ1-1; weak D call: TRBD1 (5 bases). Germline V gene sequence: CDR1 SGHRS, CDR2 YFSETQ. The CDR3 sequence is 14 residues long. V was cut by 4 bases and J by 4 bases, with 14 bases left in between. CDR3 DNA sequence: TGCGCCAGCAGCAAGGGCGGGGACGTCACTGAAGCTTTCTTT. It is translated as CASSKGGDVTEAFF.

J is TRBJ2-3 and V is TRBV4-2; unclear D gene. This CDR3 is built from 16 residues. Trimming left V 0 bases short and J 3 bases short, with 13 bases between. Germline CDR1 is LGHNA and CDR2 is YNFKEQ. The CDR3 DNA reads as TGTGCCAGCAGCCAAGATTTTAACTCTTTGACAGATACGCAGTATTTT. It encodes CASSQDFNSLTDTQYF.

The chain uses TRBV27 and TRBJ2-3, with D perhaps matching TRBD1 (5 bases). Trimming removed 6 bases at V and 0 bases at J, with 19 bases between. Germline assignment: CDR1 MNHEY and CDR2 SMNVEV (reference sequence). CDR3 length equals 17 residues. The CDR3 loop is CASRLGPGHPSTDTQYF. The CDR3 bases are TGTGCCAGCAGGCTAGGCCCTGGACACCCTAGCACAGATACGCAGTATTTT.

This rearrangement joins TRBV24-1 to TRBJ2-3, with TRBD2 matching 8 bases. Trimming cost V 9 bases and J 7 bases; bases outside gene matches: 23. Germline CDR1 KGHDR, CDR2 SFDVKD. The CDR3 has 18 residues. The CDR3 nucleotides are TGTGCCACCGGGTCCTCAACCGGGACTAGAGGATTGAGGAATACGCAGTATTTT. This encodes CATGSSTGTRGLRNTQYF.

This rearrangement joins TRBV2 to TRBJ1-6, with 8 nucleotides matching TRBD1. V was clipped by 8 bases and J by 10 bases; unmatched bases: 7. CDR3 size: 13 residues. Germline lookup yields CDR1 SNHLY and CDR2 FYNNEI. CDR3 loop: CASQGQVGSPLHF. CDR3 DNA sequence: TGTGCCAGCCAGGGACAGGTTGGATCACCCCTCCACTTT.

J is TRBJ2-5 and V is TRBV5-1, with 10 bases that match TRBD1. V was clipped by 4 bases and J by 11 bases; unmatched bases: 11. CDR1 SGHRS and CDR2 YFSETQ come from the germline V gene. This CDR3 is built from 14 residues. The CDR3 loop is CASSPDRGKREQYF. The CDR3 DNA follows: TGCGCCAGCAGCCCGGACAGGGGGAAGAGGGAGCAGTACTTC.

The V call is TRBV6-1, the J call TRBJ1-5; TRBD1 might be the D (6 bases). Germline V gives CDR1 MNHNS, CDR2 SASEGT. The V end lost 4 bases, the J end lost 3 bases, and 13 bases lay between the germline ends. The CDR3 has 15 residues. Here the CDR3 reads CASSGVQGLNQPQHF. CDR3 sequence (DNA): TGTGCCAGCAGTGGGGTTCAGGGGCTCAATCAGCCCCAGCATTTT.

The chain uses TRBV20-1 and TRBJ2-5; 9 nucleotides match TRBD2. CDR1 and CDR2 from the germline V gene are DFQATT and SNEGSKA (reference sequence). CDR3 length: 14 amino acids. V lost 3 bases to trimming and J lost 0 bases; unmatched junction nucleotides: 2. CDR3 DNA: TGCAGTGCTAGTCTAGCGGGGTACCAAGAGACCCAGTACTTC. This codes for CSASLAGYQETQYF.

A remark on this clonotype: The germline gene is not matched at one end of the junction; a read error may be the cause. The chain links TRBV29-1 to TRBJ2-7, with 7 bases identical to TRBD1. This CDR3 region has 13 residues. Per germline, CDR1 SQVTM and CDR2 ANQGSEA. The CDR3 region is CSGEFGQDYEQYF. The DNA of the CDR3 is TGCAGCGGTGAATTCGGACAGGACTACGAGCAGTACTTC.

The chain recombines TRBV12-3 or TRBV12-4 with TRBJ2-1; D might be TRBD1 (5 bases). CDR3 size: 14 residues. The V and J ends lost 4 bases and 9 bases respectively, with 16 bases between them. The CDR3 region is CASSSPRTTLEQFF. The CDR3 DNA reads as TGTGCCAGCAGTTCCCCGAGGACAACCCTTGAGCAGTTCTTC.

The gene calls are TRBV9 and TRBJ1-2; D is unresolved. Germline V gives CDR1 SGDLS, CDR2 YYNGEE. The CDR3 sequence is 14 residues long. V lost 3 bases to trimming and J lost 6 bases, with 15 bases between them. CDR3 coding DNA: TGTGCCAGCAGCGACCGGAGGGCAGGAGATGGCTACACCTTC. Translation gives CASSDRRAGDGYTF. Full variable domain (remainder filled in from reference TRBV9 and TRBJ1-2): DSGVTQTPKHLITATGQRVTLRCSPRSGDLSVYWYQQSLDQGLQFLIQYYNGEERAKGNILERFSAQQFPDLHSELNLSSLELGDSALYFCASSDRRAGDGYTFGSGTRLTVV.

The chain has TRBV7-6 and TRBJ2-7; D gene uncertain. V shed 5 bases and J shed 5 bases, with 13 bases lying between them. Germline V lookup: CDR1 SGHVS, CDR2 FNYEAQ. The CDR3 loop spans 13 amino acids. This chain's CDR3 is CASSETQAHEQYF. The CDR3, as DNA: TGTGCCAGCAGCGAGACACAAGCCCACGAGCAGTACTTC.

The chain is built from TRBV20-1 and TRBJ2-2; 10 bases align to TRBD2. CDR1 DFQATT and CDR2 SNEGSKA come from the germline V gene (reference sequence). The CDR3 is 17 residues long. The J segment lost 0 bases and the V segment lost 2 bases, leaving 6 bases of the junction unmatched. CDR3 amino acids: CSARRAGLAANTGELFF. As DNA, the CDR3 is TGCAGTGCTAGACGAGCCGGACTAGCGGCGAACACCGGGGAGCTGTTTTTT.

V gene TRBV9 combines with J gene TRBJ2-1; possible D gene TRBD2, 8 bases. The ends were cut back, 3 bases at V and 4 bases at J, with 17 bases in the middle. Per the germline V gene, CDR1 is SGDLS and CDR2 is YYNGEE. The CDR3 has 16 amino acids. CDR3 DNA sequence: TGTGCCAGCAGCGCCGGAGCGGGGGACAGATACAATGAGCAGTTCTTC. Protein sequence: CASSAGAGDRYNEQFF.

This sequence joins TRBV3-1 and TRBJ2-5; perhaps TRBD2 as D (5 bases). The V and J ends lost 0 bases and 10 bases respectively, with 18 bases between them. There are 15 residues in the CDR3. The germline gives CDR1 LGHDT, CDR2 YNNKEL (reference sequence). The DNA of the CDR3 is TGTGCCAGCAGCCAAGATAGGATACCCCAGAGGGACCAGTACTTC. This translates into CASSQDRIPQRDQYF.